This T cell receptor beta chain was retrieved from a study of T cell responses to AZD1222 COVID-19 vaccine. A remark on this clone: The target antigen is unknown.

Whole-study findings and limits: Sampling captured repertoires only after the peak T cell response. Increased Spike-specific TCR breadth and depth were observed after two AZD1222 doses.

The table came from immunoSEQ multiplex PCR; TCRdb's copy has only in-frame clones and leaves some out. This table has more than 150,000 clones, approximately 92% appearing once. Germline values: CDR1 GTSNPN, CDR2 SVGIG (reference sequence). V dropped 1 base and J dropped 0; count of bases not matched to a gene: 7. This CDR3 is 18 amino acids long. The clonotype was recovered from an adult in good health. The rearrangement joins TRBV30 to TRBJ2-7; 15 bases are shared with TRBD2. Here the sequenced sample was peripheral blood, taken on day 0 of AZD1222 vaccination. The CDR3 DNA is TGTGCCTGGAGTGGGGCCGGACTAGCGGGAGGGCGCTCCTACGAGCAGTACTTC. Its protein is CAWSGAGLAGGRSYEQYF.